The T cell receptor (beta chain) described here comes from a study of blood T cells in healthy people across ages. The study's findings and limits: Those diversity estimates obtained from one million T cells were thought to be underestimates. Because sorting was not performed, PBMCs prevented conclusive naive versus antigen-experienced comparison. Donor CMV status, an unknown factor, possibly confounded changes in expanded clonotypes.

J lost 6 bases, V lost 6 bases, and 10 bases had no gene match. CDR3 length: 16 residues. Germline V lookup: CDR1 MNHEY, CDR2 SVGEGT. Through a sample-barcoded 5' primer and a J-beta primer mix, a second PCR was run for about 7 to 12 cycles. Carrying 12 random nucleotides, a template-switch adaptor labeled each individual cDNA molecule. TCRdb recomputed calls from the 5' RACE reads with MiXCR, one row per CDR3 protein. The data contain more than 500,000 distinct CDR3 sequences, 25% to 30% of them seen just once; the ten biggest clones take up about 18%. Regarding this clonotype: Its target is unknown.

The receptor's source is an older woman in good health. Sequenced input: blood. The rearrangement joins TRBV6-2 or TRBV6-3 to TRBJ2-3; 12 nucleotides agree with TRBD2. The CDR3 DNA follows: TGTGCCAGCAGACCGACTAGCGGGAGTACTTGGGATACGCAGTATTTT. Its protein is CASRPTSGSTWDTQYF.